The 10 T cell receptor beta chains in this list originate from one sample, sequenced in a study of tumor and adjacent non-tumor tissue in lung cancer (dated by TCRdb to the late 2010s). RNA was isolated from bulk unsorted tissue, and RNA quality was assessed with a NanoDrop ND-1000 and an Agilent 2100. Libraries were constructed by multiplex PCR. Sequencing used an Illumina HiSeq 2500. TCRbeta libraries were constructed through three rounds of nested PCR with primers (Table S4) according to protocols modified from ARM-PCR. TCRdb applied fastp at Q25 and MiXCR to the public reads, then kept only in-frame beta chains. Entries that share a CDR3 protein sequence are merged under the most common genes and DNA. This sample holds roughly 65,000 distinct CDR3 sequences; roughly 60% were observed only once. Together, the top ten hold roughly 21% of the sample. What was sequenced was lung tumor tissue. The receptors derive from a man aged 50-60 years with non-small cell lung cancer.

Remarks on this clonotype: A read error may account for a junction end that differs from germline. The V and J genes are TRBV20-1 and TRBJ2-6; a possible D gene is TRBD1 (6 bases). There are 16 residues in the CDR3. Germline V gene lookup returns CDR1 DFQATT and CDR2 SNEGSKA (reference sequence). DNA of the CDR3: TGCAGTGCTGTGGGACGGAACAGGGCCTGGGCCAACGTCCTGGCTTTC. This encodes CSAVGRNRAWANVLAF.

The V gene is TRBV5-1, the J gene TRBJ2-2, with 9 bases identical to TRBD1. Germline V gives CDR1 SGHRS, CDR2 YFSETQ. This CDR3 has 15 amino acids. V shed 4 bases, J shed 5 bases, and the junction held 6 bases outside the gene matches. In DNA, the CDR3 is TGCGCCAGCAGCCTACAGGGGGCGGTGACCGGGGAGCTGTTTTTT. Encoded protein: CASSLQGAVTGELFF. The whole variable domain, filled in from reference TRBV5-1 and TRBJ2-2, reads KAGVTQTPRYLIKTRGQQVTLSCSPISGHRSVSWYQQTPGQGLQFLFEYFSETQRNKGNFPGRFSGRQFSNSRSEMNVSTLELGDSALYLCASSLQGAVTGELFFGEGSRLTVL.

The chain links TRBV2 to TRBJ2-1, with 9 nucleotides matching TRBD2. Looked up from germline, CDR1 is SNHLY and CDR2 is FYNNEI. The CDR3 sequence is 16 residues long. The V and J ends lost 4 bases and 6 bases, in that order; junction bases with no gene match: 10. The CDR3 nucleotides read TGTGCCAGCAGTGGAGCGGGGGGTCTCCCCTTCAATGAGCAGTTCTTC. It yields the protein CASSGAGGLPFNEQFF.

To note about this clonotype: Sequence at one end of the junction differs from germline and may be a read error. The rearrangement joins TRBV6-5 to TRBJ2-1; 11 nucleotides match TRBD1. CDR1 and CDR2 from the germline V gene are MNHEY and SVGAGI. The CDR3 totals 16 residues. CDR3 residues: CASSSGQGGSYKEQFF. CDR3 nucleotides: TGTGCCAGCAGTTCGGGACAGGGGGGTTCCTACAAAGAGCAGTTCTTC.

As regards this clonotype: One junction end does not reproduce the germline sequence, and a read error may be involved. The CDR3 region has the DNA TGTGCCAGAAGCCAAAACAGCCGAGAGACCCAGTACTTC. It specifies CARSQNSRETQYF. The chain has TRBV14 and TRBJ2-5; D not resolved. This CDR3 contains 13 residues. Germline CDR1 SGHDN, CDR2 FVKESK.

This clonotype was detected ten times or more. The chain has TRBV4-1 and TRBJ2-1, with D tentatively TRBD1 (5 bases). Germline V gives CDR1 MGHRA, CDR2 YSYEKL. The CDR3 totals 16 residues. Trimming pared 0 bases from V and 4 bases from J, leaving 13 bases between. This CDR3 is CASSQDWGREYNEQFF. The CDR3 coding sequence is TGCGCCAGCAGCCAAGACTGGGGCAGGGAATACAATGAGCAGTTCTTC.

Points on this clonotype: A much bigger clone sits one base away, suggesting this may be a read error. The CDR3 sequence is CASSSLAGVYEQYF. For the CDR3, the DNA is TGTGCCAGCAGTTCACTAGCGGGGGTCTACGAGCAGTACTTC. The chain carries TRBV28 and TRBJ2-7; 11 nucleotides align to TRBD2. Trimming at V came to 4 bases and at J to 3 bases, leaving 2 bases not matched to a gene. The CDR3 extends over 14 amino acids. Germline CDR1 and CDR2: MDHEN and SYDVKM.

About this clonotype itself: A read error may explain this, as a much larger clone is one base away. This chain uses TRBV6-2 or TRBV6-3 with TRBJ2-1; 7 bases align to TRBD2. The CDR3 runs 15 residues. Germline CDR1 reads MNHEY; CDR2 reads SVGEGT. J gave up 7 bases and V 6 bases, and 12 bases lay outside the gene matches. The CDR3 DNA is TGTGCCAGCAGCCCCGGGACTAAGGAGTCGAATGAGCAGTTCTTC. Encoded protein: CASSPGTKESNEQFF.

This clonotype was counted many times. This sequence joins TRBV20-1 and TRBJ2-5; D unresolved. In germline, CDR1 is DFQATT, CDR2 SNEGSKA (reference sequence). V lost 1 base to trimming and J lost 5 bases, with 14 bases between them. The CDR3 length is 14 residues. The CDR3 DNA follows: TGCAGTGCTAGAGTTCCCATGGGATTGGAGACCCAGTACTTC. Translated, it gives CSARVPMGLETQYF.

This clonotype was detected only once. This could be a read error, since a much larger clone is one nucleotide away. V usage is TRBV6-5 and J usage is TRBJ1-1; 7 bases align to TRBD1. The CDR3 runs 15 residues. Germline CDR1 and CDR2: MNHEY and SVGAGI. The CDR3 region has the DNA TGTGCCAGCAGTTACGCCGGGACAGTGAACACTGAAGCTCTCTTT. Its translation: CASSYAGTVNTEALF.